The 18 T cell receptor beta chains below all came from one sample that was sequenced in a study of blood T cell repertoires in COVID-19. Produced via immunoSEQ multiplex PCR; TCRdb's table is partial and in-frame only. The sample lists just under 300,000 clones; roughly 86% were seen once. The sequencing input was peripheral blood. These receptors were obtained from a man between 65 and 80 years old with acute or convalescent COVID-19.

The rearrangement uses TRBV7-8 and TRBJ2-5, with TRBD2 as a possible D gene (5 bases). Per germline, CDR1 SGHVS and CDR2 FQNEAQ. The CDR3 sequence is 14 residues long. V was clipped by 4 bases and J by 3 bases, with 12 bases between them. This chain's CDR3 is CASSSGLYKETQYF. The DNA for the CDR3 is TGTGCCAGCAGCTCTGGACTGTACAAAGAGACCCAGTACTTC.

The chain combines TRBV4-3 with TRBJ2-5; 10 nucleotides match TRBD2. The CDR3 loop spans 16 amino acids. The trim removed 4 bases at V and 4 bases at J, leaving 9 bases unmatched. Germline CDR1 is LGHNA and CDR2 is YSLEER. The CDR3 region has the DNA TGCGCCAGCAGCCTCGGGCTAGCGGGAGTATCAGAGACCCAGTACTTC. The encoded protein is CASSLGLAGVSETQYF.

V is TRBV29-1 and J is TRBJ2-1; 8 bases are a match to TRBD1. Germline V gene lookup returns CDR1 SQVTM and CDR2 ANQGSEA. V shed 6 bases and J 5 bases; nucleotides not matched to a gene: 9. The CDR3 length is 14 residues. The CDR3 DNA is TGCAGCGTGGTCCGGACAGGGCCGGACAATGAGCAGTTCTTC. Its translation is CSVVRTGPDNEQFF.

This clone was detected only once. This sequence joins TRBV20-1 and TRBJ2-7; perhaps TRBD1 as D (5 bases). Germline V gene lookup returns CDR1 DFQATT and CDR2 SNEGSKA (reference sequence). The CDR3 runs to 14 residues. The ends were cut back, 3 bases at V and 3 bases at J, with 15 bases in the middle. This chain's CDR3 is CSASSARAFYEQYF. DNA of the CDR3: TGCAGTGCTAGTTCGGCCAGGGCTTTCTACGAGCAGTACTTC.

This clone was seen only once. The chain combines TRBV9 with TRBJ1-1; D is ambiguous. CDR1 is SGDLS and CDR2 is YYNGEE in the germline V gene. The V end lost 0 bases, the J end lost 0 bases, and 6 bases lay between the germline ends. This CDR3 has 14 residues. DNA for the CDR3: TGTGCCAGCAGCGTAGATCTACTGAACACTGAAGCTTTCTTT. It specifies CASSVDLLNTEAFF.

V usage is TRBV25-1 and J usage is TRBJ1-2, with 7 bases that match TRBD1. V gave up 4 bases and J gave up 8 bases; unmatched junction bases: 4. The CDR3 covers 12 residues. Per the germline V gene, CDR1 is MGHDK and CDR2 is SYGVNS. CDR3 bases: TGTGCCAGCAGTGCCCCGACAGGGGGCTACACCTTC. Amino acid sequence: CASSAPTGGYTF.

The J gene is TRBJ1-2, the V gene TRBV7-2; D not certain. The CDR3 is 14 residues long. Germline V lookup: CDR1 SGHTA, CDR2 FQGNSA. V was shortened by 5 bases and J by 6 bases, with 16 bases between the two germline ends. The CDR3 sequence: CASSQWQSLDGYTF. CDR3 sequence (DNA): TGTGCCAGCAGCCAATGGCAGTCCCTAGATGGCTACACCTTC.

The rearrangement joins TRBV25-1 to TRBJ2-7, with a weak D call TRBD2 (5 bases). The germline gives CDR1 MGHDK, CDR2 SYGVNS. The CDR3 contains 14 residues. Trimming removed 5 bases from V and 3 bases from J, with 14 bases in between. The CDR3 coding sequence is TGTGCCAGCAGTAACCTCGGGAACTTCTACGAGCAGTACTTC. Translation: CASSNLGNFYEQYF.

This chain uses TRBV12-3 or TRBV12-4 with TRBJ1-5; no reliable D call. The CDR3 is 12 amino acids. Trimming cost V 1 base and J 7 bases, with 5 bases left between them. The CDR3 is CASSLVRQPQHF. DNA of the CDR3: TGTGCCAGCAGTTTAGTGCGGCAGCCCCAGCATTTT.

The rearrangement joins TRBV19 to TRBJ1-2; a possible D gene is TRBD1 (6 bases). Per the germline V gene, CDR1 is LNHDA and CDR2 is SQIVND (reference sequence). The CDR3 spans 16 residues. Trimming stripped 5 bases from V and 1 base from J, with 17 bases between. CDR3 amino acids: CASSAGGQTLNYGYTF. DNA for the CDR3: TGTGCCAGTAGTGCCGGAGGACAGACCCTTAACTATGGCTACACCTTC.

The J gene is TRBJ2-1, the V gene TRBV4-3; D is uncertain. The germline gives CDR1 LGHNA, CDR2 YSLEER. Trimming cost V 0 bases and J 9 bases, with 12 bases left between them. The CDR3 covers 14 residues. CDR3 DNA sequence: TGCGCCAGCAGCCAAGAACGAGCGAACATTGAGCAGTTCTTC. Translating it yields CASSQERANIEQFF.

V and J are TRBV25-1 and TRBJ2-5, with TRBD1 identical over 7 bases. The V gene's germline CDR1 is MGHDK and CDR2 SYGVNS. The V and J ends lost 5 bases and 5 bases, in that order; junction bases with no gene match: 11. The CDR3 spans 15 residues. CDR3: CASSTRQGNRETQYF. In DNA form, the CDR3 reads TGTGCCAGCAGTACCAGACAGGGAAATCGGGAGACCCAGTACTTC.

J is TRBJ1-4 and V is TRBV7-9, with 7 bases matching TRBD1. The germline gives CDR1 SEHNR, CDR2 FQNEAQ (reference sequence). The length of the CDR3 is 14 residues. Germline trimming cut 5 bases from V and 4 bases from J; bases unmatched to any gene: 4. The CDR3 is CASSTDRVNEKLFF. CDR3 in DNA: TGTGCCAGCAGCACCGACAGGGTTAATGAAAAACTGTTTTTT.

The V gene is TRBV28, the J gene TRBJ2-1, with D unclear. Germline V gene sequence: CDR1 MDHEN, CDR2 SYDVKM. The CDR3 loop spans 11 amino acids. V was shortened by 10 bases and J by 3 bases, with 7 bases between the two germline ends. CDR3 region: CATTSYNEQFF. Here the CDR3 DNA reads TGTGCCACCACAAGCTACAATGAGCAGTTCTTC.

The J gene is TRBJ1-6, the V gene TRBV6-5, with 9 bases matching TRBD1. CDR1 is MNHEY, CDR2 SVGAGI, per germline. The CDR3 runs to 14 residues. V was pared by 7 bases and J by 8 bases, with 6 bases of the junction left unmatched. The CDR3 reads CASTPDRGYSPLHF. In nucleotides, the CDR3 is TGTGCCAGCACCCCGGACAGGGGTTATTCACCCCTCCACTTT.

This clone was counted a few times. V gene TRBV7-2 combines with J gene TRBJ2-5; 12 bases are a match to TRBD2. The trim removed 5 bases at V and 5 bases at J, leaving 9 bases unmatched. From germline, CDR1 is SGHTA and CDR2 FQGNSA. This CDR3 region has 16 residues. CDR3 residues: CASSLTSGSGRETQYF. The CDR3 region has the DNA TGTGCCAGCAGCCTGACTAGCGGGAGTGGTAGGGAGACCCAGTACTTC.

The chain employs TRBV5-4 and TRBJ2-7, with a weak D call TRBD1 (6 bases). Per the germline V gene, CDR1 is SGHNT and CDR2 is YYREEE (reference sequence). The CDR3 spans 15 residues. V was clipped by 0 bases and J by 2 bases, with 12 bases between them. The CDR3 here is CASSLEQGIAYEQYF. Written as DNA, the CDR3 is TGTGCCAGCAGCTTGGAACAGGGAATAGCCTACGAGCAGTACTTC.

This chain connects TRBV7-2 to TRBJ2-7; possible D gene TRBD2, 6 bases. Between the trimmed V and J ends, which lost 6 bases and 0 bases, there was a span of 15 bases. The CDR3 has 15 residues. Germline CDR1 SGHTA, CDR2 FQGNSA. The chain's CDR3 is CASSRSVGSSYEQYF. The CDR3, as DNA: TGTGCCAGCAGTCGCTCGGTCGGGAGCTCCTACGAGCAGTACTTC.